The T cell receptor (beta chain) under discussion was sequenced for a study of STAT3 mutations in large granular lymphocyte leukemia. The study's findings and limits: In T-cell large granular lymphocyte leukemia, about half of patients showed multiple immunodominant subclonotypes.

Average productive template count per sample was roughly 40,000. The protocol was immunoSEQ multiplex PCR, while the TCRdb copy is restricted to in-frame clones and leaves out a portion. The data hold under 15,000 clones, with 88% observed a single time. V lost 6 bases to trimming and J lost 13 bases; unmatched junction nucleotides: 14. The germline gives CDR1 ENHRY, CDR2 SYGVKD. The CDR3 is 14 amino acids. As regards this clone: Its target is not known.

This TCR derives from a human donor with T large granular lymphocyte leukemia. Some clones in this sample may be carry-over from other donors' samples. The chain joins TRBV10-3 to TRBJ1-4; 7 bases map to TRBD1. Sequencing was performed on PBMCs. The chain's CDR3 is CAIRGGDGGGRLFF. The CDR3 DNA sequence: TGTGCCATCAGAGGGGGCGACGGGGGTGGTAGACTGTTTTTT.